Reported below is one TCR beta chain. Its antigen is not identified. This sample was included in a study of PD-L1 blockade in urothelial cancer. Whole-study context: Blood samples had a median of around 150,000 T cells.

J lost 6 bases, V lost 3 bases, and 3 bases had no gene match. The CDR3 sequence is 14 residues long. Germline V gives CDR1 SEHNR, CDR2 FQNEAQ (reference sequence). Study-wide results and limits: Pretreatment TCR clonality in blood, when below the median, was predictive of better survival.

The repertoire was sequenced with immunoSEQ multiplex PCR; TCRdb's copy has only in-frame clones and lacks some. The top ten hold roughly 2.9% of the sample, which has tens of thousands of clones, about 86% seen once. The TCR originated in a man aged 45 to 65 with urothelial cancer. The chain recombines TRBV7-9 with TRBJ1-5; 9 bases map to TRBD1. The sequencing here drew on PBMCs, taken around atezolizumab (anti-PD-L1) treatment. The CDR3 bases are TGTGCCAGCAGCTTGGGACAGGGCGGTCAGCCCCAGCATTTT. It is translated as CASSLGQGGQPQHF.